The 12 T cell receptor beta chains in this list originate from one sample, sequenced in a study of identical twins. TCRdb itself ran the 5' RACE reads through MiXCR, one entry per CDR3 protein. The sample consists of some 570,000 distinct CDR3 sequences, around 22% of them appearing once. Separately, the same data were catalogued under a study of yellow fever vaccine responses in identical twins.

The specimen sequenced was CD4+ T cells sorted from blood. These receptors all stem from a young woman in good health.

The chain is built from TRBV7-9 and TRBJ2-6; D not certain. There are 12 residues in the CDR3. CDR1 is SEHNR, CDR2 FQNEAQ, per germline (reference sequence). The V gene lost 7 bases and the J gene lost 0 bases, with 1 base spanning the gap. This CDR3 reads CASTSGANVLTF. The CDR3 coding sequence is TGTGCCAGCACCTCTGGGGCCAACGTCCTGACTTTC.

The CDR3 DNA reads TGTGCCAGCAGTTTTGGCGGGAGGGCCCTAAATTCCTACGAGCAGTACTTC. Translated, it gives CASSFGGRALNSYEQYF. This chain links TRBV12-3 or TRBV12-4 with TRBJ2-7, with 9 bases that match TRBD2. The CDR3 runs to 17 residues. V trimming: 3 bases; J trimming: 1 base; junction bases outside the gene matches: 10.

Here the CDR3 reads CASSQGLPLLFF. CDR3 in DNA: TGTGCCAGCAGCCAGGGACTTCCGCTTTTGTTCTTC. V usage is TRBV7-9 and J usage is TRBJ2-1; a weak D match, TRBD2 (6 bases). This CDR3 has 12 amino acids. Deletions cut 5 bases from V and 15 bases from J, with 17 bases between. Germline V CDR1 and CDR2: SEHNR, FQNEAQ (reference sequence).

This chain uses TRBV20-1 with TRBJ2-1; TRBD2 matches 15 bases. Germline V lookup: CDR1 DFQATT, CDR2 SNEGSKA (reference sequence). The CDR3 loop spans 18 amino acids. Losses at the gene ends were 6 bases for V and 0 bases for J; bases not matched to a gene: 9. The CDR3 loop reads CSAEGLAGGPSSYNEQFF. The CDR3 DNA is TGCAGTGCCGAGGGACTAGCGGGGGGACCAAGCTCCTACAATGAGCAGTTCTTC.

In its sample, this clonotype was seen a few times. The V gene is TRBV5-6, the J gene TRBJ2-4; 14 bases are shared with TRBD2. The germline V gene encodes CDR1 SGHDT and CDR2 YYEEEE. The CDR3 has 19 residues. Losses at the gene ends were 0 bases for V and 0 bases for J; bases not matched to a gene: 5. The CDR3 sequence: CASSLARTSGGRAKNIQYF. The CDR3, as DNA: TGTGCCAGCAGCTTGGCCCGGACTAGCGGGGGGCGAGCCAAAAACATTCAGTACTTC.

A few counts support this clonotype. This chain joins TRBV10-1 and TRBJ2-3; 8 bases agree with TRBD1. The CDR3 length is 15 residues. V gave up 6 bases and J gave up 4 bases; unmatched junction bases: 9. The germline gives CDR1 WNHNN, CDR2 SYGVQD (reference sequence). The CDR3 spells CASRAGTGAPDTQYF. CDR3 nucleotides: TGCGCCAGCAGGGCCGGGACAGGTGCCCCAGATACGCAGTATTTT.

This clonotype was seen a handful of times. The genes are TRBV5-1 and TRBJ1-1, with D unclear. From germline, CDR1 is SGHRS and CDR2 YFSETQ. The CDR3 is 16 residues long. The V gene lost 4 bases and the J gene lost 0 bases, with 16 bases spanning the gap. The CDR3 loop reads CASSPPIGIMNTEAFF. The CDR3, as DNA: TGCGCCAGCAGCCCACCCATCGGGATAATGAACACTGAAGCTTTCTTT.

This clonotype was seen many times. The chain carries TRBV7-9 and TRBJ2-5; 10 nucleotides align to TRBD2. The CDR3 spans 14 residues. CDR1 and CDR2 (germline): SEHNR, FQNEAQ (reference sequence). V lost 6 bases and J lost 2; bases outside the gene matches: 3. DNA of the CDR3: TGTGCCAGCAGTCCGACTAGCGGGCAAGAGACCCAGTACTTC. Translating it yields CASSPTSGQETQYF.

V and J are TRBV12-3 or TRBV12-4 and TRBJ2-2; D is unclear. V lost 4 bases, J lost 8 bases, and 5 bases lay in between. CDR3 size: 11 residues. This CDR3 reads CASSYLGELFF. The CDR3 DNA reads TGTGCCAGCAGTTACTTGGGGGAGCTGTTTTTT.

Notes on this clonotype: One junction end disagrees with the germline gene, perhaps due to a read error. The gene calls are TRBV7-9 and TRBJ2-3; possibly TRBD1 for D (6 bases). Germline CDR1 and CDR2: SEHNR and FQNEAQ (reference sequence). The CDR3 extends over 13 amino acids. The CDR3 loop reads CASSPRGTDTQDF. CDR3 coding DNA: TGTGCCAGCAGCCCCAGGGGCACAGATACGCAGGATTTT.

This clonotype was recorded many times. The chain uses TRBV6-4 and TRBJ1-2, with D unclear. V was shortened by 1 base and J by 6 bases, with 0 bases between the two germline ends. The CDR3 contains 10 residues. Per germline, CDR1 MRHNA and CDR2 SNTAGT. The CDR3 region has the DNA TGTGCCAGCAGTGACTATGGCTACACCTTC. It specifies CASSDYGYTF.

Only a few counts were recorded for this clonotype. The rearrangement joins TRBV6-6 to TRBJ1-1; D unclear. Germline CDR1 MNHNY, CDR2 SVGAGI (reference sequence). This CDR3 is built from 12 residues. Trimming stripped 2 bases from V and 8 bases from J, with 9 bases between. CDR3: CASSYVEGEAFF. DNA of the CDR3: TGTGCCAGCAGTTACGTCGAAGGGGAAGCTTTCTTT.